The following is a T cell receptor beta chain sequence with its context. Germline V CDR1 and CDR2: SGDLS, YYNGEE. V shed 0 bases and J 3 bases; nucleotides not matched to a gene: 3. The CDR3 runs 14 residues. In the study's own analysis: The assay estimated nucleated cells by amplifying reference gene primers. Repertoires were generated with immunoSEQ multiplex PCR, while TCRdb's copy carries only in-frame clones and drops some. V, J and clone size are those of that table, while D and trimming were read from the DNA. The repertoire includes roughly 39,000 clones, approximately 90% of them detected once, and approximately 20% sits in the top ten. The data stem from a study of blood T cell repertoires in COVID-19. Background on the study: Sources were T cells, B-cell-depleted T cells, or PBMCs; the material itself was cDNA or gDNA.

The material sequenced was peripheral blood. This TCR was sampled from a man in his forties or fifties in a cohort sampled during active COVID-19. The J gene is TRBJ2-7, the V gene TRBV9; TRBD2 matches 7 bases. The CDR3 sequence is CASSVDGGDYEQYF. Here the CDR3 DNA reads TGTGCCAGCAGCGTAGATGGGGGGGACTACGAGCAGTACTTC.